These 27 T cell receptor beta chains came from one sample sequenced in a study of shared clonotypes between healthy human individuals. CD45RO-negative, CCR7-positively selected cells formed the naive CD8 fraction, excluding terminally differentiated effector memory CD45RA+ cells. Sequencing used immunoSEQ multiplex PCR; TCRdb keeps in-frame clones, though not all of them. The table includes millions of clones, roughly 91% detected once. The sequencing sample was made of naive CD8+ T cells from PBMCs. These receptors all come from a man between 18 and 29 years old in good health. Some clones in this sample may be carry-over from other donors' samples.

The V call is TRBV14, the J call TRBJ1-2; 9 positions agree with TRBD1. CDR3 length equals 15 residues. V shed 4 bases, J shed 5 bases, and the junction held 8 bases outside the gene matches. CDR1 and CDR2 (germline): SGHDN, FVKESK. CDR3 DNA: TGTGCCAGCAGCCCAGCCCCACAGGGGGCTTATGGCTACACCTTC. This gives the protein CASSPAPQGAYGYTF.

Here the CDR3 reads CAWGLAEYEQYF. DNA for the CDR3: TGTGCCTGGGGACTAGCGGAGTACGAGCAGTACTTC. This rearrangement joins TRBV30 to TRBJ2-7; TRBD2 aligns across 10 bases. The CDR3 is 12 amino acids. From germline, CDR1 is GTSNPN and CDR2 SVGIG (reference sequence). V lost 5 bases to trimming and J lost 4 bases; unmatched junction nucleotides: 2.

The chain carries TRBV28 and TRBJ2-3, with D perhaps TRBD2 (6 bases). The CDR3 has 15 amino acids. The germline CDR1 and CDR2 sequences are MDHEN and SYDVKM. Trimming took 5 bases from V and 1 from J, leaving 13 bases between them. The DNA for the CDR3 is TGTGCCAGCAGTAACGGAGGGGACGGCACAGATACGCAGTATTTT. Translation: CASSNGGDGTDTQYF. Full variable domain (outside the CDR3, taken from reference TRBV28 and TRBJ2-3): DVKVTQSSRYLVKRTGEKVFLECVQDMDHENMFWYRQDPGLGLRLIYFSYDVKMKEKGDIPEGYSVSREKKERFSLILESASTNQTSMYLCASSNGGDGTDTQYFGPGTRLTVL.

CDR3 sequence reads: CASSFYGPTEAFF. The CDR3 DNA reads TGTGCCAGCAGTTTTTATGGTCCTACTGAAGCTTTCTTT. The chain combines TRBV28 with TRBJ1-1; D not certain. Trimming took 3 bases from V and 5 from J, leaving 10 bases between them. Germline V gene lookup returns CDR1 MDHEN and CDR2 SYDVKM. The CDR3 covers 13 residues.

The CDR3 region has the DNA TGCGCCAGCAGCCCCGCCAGCGGCAATGAGCAGTTCTTC. Translating it yields CASSPASGNEQFF. The V call is TRBV4-1, the J call TRBJ2-1, with D perhaps TRBD2 (5 bases). Germline CDR1 reads MGHRA; CDR2 reads YSYEKL. The length of the CDR3 is 13 residues. Trimming removed 4 bases from V and 6 bases from J, with 10 bases in between.

The genes are TRBV7-8 and TRBJ2-7; TRBD2 agrees at 12 bases. The CDR3 runs to 13 residues. Germline CDR1 SGHVS, CDR2 FQNEAQ. The junction had 2 bases not matched to a gene; V was cut back by 5 bases and J by 6 bases. DNA of the CDR3: TGTGCCAGCAGCCCGGGACTAGCGGGCGAGCAGTACTTC. Amino acid sequence: CASSPGLAGEQYF.

The CDR3 DNA reads as TGTGCCACCAGCAGTAAACAGAACAATGAGCAGTTCTTC. Protein product: CATSSKQNNEQFF. The chain uses TRBV15 and TRBJ2-1; the D is unclear. The V gene's germline CDR1 is LNHNV and CDR2 YYDKDF (reference sequence). The CDR3 sequence is 13 residues long. The germline V and J ends were trimmed by 3 bases and 5 bases, with 8 bases remaining between them.

This chain uses TRBV7-9 with TRBJ1-3; unclear D gene. Trimming pared 6 bases from V and 0 bases from J, leaving 15 bases between. The CDR3 runs 16 residues. Germline V CDR1 and CDR2: SEHNR, FQNEAQ (reference sequence). The CDR3 loop reads CASRLIPDGSGNTIYF. CDR3 DNA sequence: TGTGCCAGCAGGCTTATCCCGGACGGCTCTGGAAACACCATATATTTT.

The rearrangement uses TRBV2 and TRBJ2-7; 7 bases align to TRBD1. The trim removed 7 bases at V and 5 bases at J, leaving 14 bases unmatched. This CDR3 spans 15 amino acids. Germline V lookup: CDR1 SNHLY, CDR2 FYNNEI. The CDR3 DNA sequence: TGTGCCAGCACAGGGATGGGGACAGAATCCCACGAGCAGTACTTC. As protein: CASTGMGTESHEQYF.

The chain uses TRBV5-1 and TRBJ2-7; 7 bases map to TRBD1. Germline trimming cut 5 bases from V and 4 bases from J; bases unmatched to any gene: 12. This CDR3 contains 15 residues. The germline V gene encodes CDR1 SGHRS and CDR2 YFSETQ. The chain's CDR3 is CASRLTGTADYEQYF. The CDR3 DNA follows: TGCGCCAGCAGGTTGACCGGGACAGCTGATTACGAGCAGTACTTC.

The chain recombines TRBV5-4 with TRBJ2-7, with D unclear. Trimming removed 3 bases at V and 4 bases at J, with 8 bases between. The CDR3 runs to 12 residues. Germline lookup yields CDR1 SGHNT and CDR2 YYREEE (reference sequence). In nucleotides, the CDR3 is TGTGCCAGCAGCTACGGGCCTTACGAGCAGTACTTC. It codes for CASSYGPYEQYF.

The chain is built from TRBV19 and TRBJ2-3; 12 positions agree with TRBD2. Trimming at V came to 4 bases and at J to 6 bases, leaving 8 bases not matched to a gene. CDR1 is LNHDA, CDR2 SQIVND, per germline (reference sequence). The CDR3 sequence is 16 residues long. The CDR3 is CASSTRLAGALDTQYF. CDR3 coding DNA: TGTGCCAGTAGTACCAGACTAGCGGGAGCGTTGGATACGCAGTATTTT.

This sequence joins TRBV27 and TRBJ2-2; TRBD1 matches at 8 bases. J gave up 3 bases and V 3 bases, and 15 bases lay outside the gene matches. Germline V lookup: CDR1 MNHEY, CDR2 SMNVEV (reference sequence). This CDR3 has 19 residues. DNA of the CDR3: TGTGCCAGCAGTTTCCTCCCGGTTCGACAGGGGATCGACACCGGGGAGCTGTTTTTT. Translated, it gives CASSFLPVRQGIDTGELFF.

The chain links TRBV9 to TRBJ2-1; D remains ambiguous. The ends were cut back, 5 bases at V and 5 bases at J, with 14 bases in the middle. Germline V CDR1 and CDR2: SGDLS, YYNGEE. The CDR3 spans 14 residues. CDR3 in DNA: TGTGCCAGCAGTCCGGCTGGATTAGACAATGAGCAGTTCTTC. Translating gives CASSPAGLDNEQFF. The full variable domain, in which reference TRBV9 and TRBJ2-1 provide the parts outside the CDR3, is DSGVTQTPKHLITATGQRVTLRCSPRSGDLSVYWYQQSLDQGLQFLIQYYNGEERAKGNILERFSAQQFPDLHSELNLSSLELGDSALYFCASSPAGLDNEQFFGPGTRLTVL.

The gene calls are TRBV13 and TRBJ1-2; 11 bases map to TRBD1. The J segment lost 4 bases and the V segment lost 1 base, leaving 8 bases of the junction unmatched. CDR1 is PRHDT, CDR2 FYEKMQ, per germline (reference sequence). This CDR3 has 17 amino acids. CDR3 DNA sequence: TGTGCCAGCAGCTTAGTAGGGACAGGGGGGCGTAGCTATGGCTACACCTTC. Translating gives CASSLVGTGGRSYGYTF.

This chain connects TRBV7-9 to TRBJ2-6; the match to TRBD1 covers 12 bases. CDR1 is SEHNR, CDR2 FQNEAQ, per germline (reference sequence). V gave up 4 bases and J gave up 4 bases; unmatched junction bases: 5. This CDR3 is 17 amino acids long. The CDR3 DNA reads TGTGCCAGCAGCTCCGGGACAGGGGGCCGCGGGGCCAACGTCCTGACTTTC. This encodes CASSSGTGGRGANVLTF.

The J gene is TRBJ2-2, the V gene TRBV27; perhaps TRBD1 as D (5 bases). The CDR3 has 11 residues. Per germline, CDR1 MNHEY and CDR2 SMNVEV (reference sequence). Trimming removed 6 bases at V and 6 bases at J, with 5 bases between. CDR3 in amino acids: CASRQAGELFF. In DNA form, the CDR3 reads TGTGCCAGCAGACAGGCCGGGGAGCTGTTTTTT.

The chain is built from TRBV5-4 and TRBJ2-3; TRBD2 aligns across 10 bases. This CDR3 spans 15 amino acids. After removal of 10 bases from V and 5 bases from J, the junction contained 13 bases not matched to a gene. Per the germline V gene, CDR1 is SGHNT and CDR2 is YYREEE (reference sequence). This CDR3 is CASGRLAGDLDTQYF. The CDR3 DNA reads TGTGCCTCTGGGCGGCTAGCGGGAGACCTAGATACGCAGTATTTT.

The rearrangement uses TRBV10-3 and TRBJ2-5, with 9 bases that match TRBD1. The CDR3 length is 15 residues. The ends lost 4 bases at V and 4 bases at J; junction bases unmatched: 7. CDR1 and CDR2 (germline): ENHRY, SYGVKD. The CDR3 coding sequence is TGTGCCATCAGTGGGGGGACAGGGTCCACAGAGACCCAGTACTTC. Its protein product is CAISGGTGSTETQYF.

The sample holds a few counts of this clone. The V and J genes are TRBV4-3 and TRBJ1-1; tentatively, D is TRBD1 (6 bases). The germline V and J ends were trimmed by 2 bases and 10 bases, with 14 bases remaining between them. Germline CDR1 is LGHNA and CDR2 is YSLEER. This CDR3 spans 13 amino acids. The CDR3 DNA is TGCGCCAGCAGCCAAACGACAGGCTCTCGAGCTTTCTTT. It yields the protein CASSQTTGSRAFF.

This rearrangement joins TRBV10-3 to TRBJ2-1, with 13 bases aligning to TRBD2. The V gene end was trimmed by 2 bases and the J gene end by 1 base; junction bases not matched to a gene: 2. The germline V gene has CDR1 ENHRY and CDR2 SYGVKD. CDR3 length: 17 amino acids. DNA of the CDR3: TGTGCCATCAGTGAGGGGACTAGCGGGATATCCTACAATGAGCAGTTCTTC. Translation: CAISEGTSGISYNEQFF.

The chain combines TRBV23-1 with TRBJ1-4; D call uncertain. TRBV23-1 carries the ORF label, with uncertain function. V was pared by 0 bases and J by 3 bases, with 8 bases between. The CDR3 has 15 residues. The CDR3: CASSQSGYANEKLFF. The CDR3 DNA follows: TGCGCCAGCAGTCAATCAGGCTACGCTAATGAAAAACTGTTTTTT.

V and J are TRBV14 and TRBJ2-1; D is uncertain. The CDR3 consists of 14 residues. V dropped 4 bases and J dropped 6 bases, with 13 bases sitting between them. Germline V gene sequence: CDR1 SGHDN, CDR2 FVKESK. The CDR3 region has the DNA TGTGCCAGCAGCCTAACCGTAAACCTCAATGAGCAGTTCTTC. Its protein product is CASSLTVNLNEQFF.

To note about this clone: One end of the junction fails to match germline, which may point to a read error. The chain combines TRBV7-9 with TRBJ2-7; 9 bases match TRBD1. Germline CDR1 is SEHNR and CDR2 is FQNEAQ (reference sequence). The CDR3 runs to 15 residues. The DNA for the CDR3 is TGTGCCAGCAGTTTAGTAGGGACAGGGATCCACGAGCAGTACTTC. Protein product: CASSLVGTGIHEQYF.

The rearrangement joins TRBV27 to TRBJ2-7, with 10 positions matching TRBD1. V shed 6 bases and J 5 bases; nucleotides not matched to a gene: 7. The CDR3 length is 14 residues. The V gene's germline CDR1 is MNHEY and CDR2 SMNVEV (reference sequence). The CDR3 nucleotides are TGTGCCAGCAGGGAAAGACAGGGGGCGAACGAGCAGTACTTC. Amino acid sequence: CASRERQGANEQYF.

The rearrangement links TRBV4-2 to TRBJ2-1; 8 bases line up with TRBD1. Germline CDR1 and CDR2: LGHNA and YNFKEQ. J gave up 7 bases and V 1 base, and 9 bases lay outside the gene matches. The CDR3 covers 16 residues. DNA for the CDR3: TGTGCCAGCAGCCAAGCCAGGGGGCGGGATTTGAATGAGCAGTTCTTC. Its protein is CASSQARGRDLNEQFF.

There are a few counts of this clone. The V gene is TRBV6-5, the J gene TRBJ1-2, with 7 bases fitting TRBD1. V shed 6 bases, J shed 6 bases, and the junction held 7 bases outside the gene matches. This CDR3 has 13 amino acids. Per germline, CDR1 MNHEY and CDR2 SVGAGI. CDR3 loop: CASRFTDRNGYTF. The CDR3 nucleotides are TGTGCCAGCAGATTTACGGACAGGAATGGCTACACCTTC.